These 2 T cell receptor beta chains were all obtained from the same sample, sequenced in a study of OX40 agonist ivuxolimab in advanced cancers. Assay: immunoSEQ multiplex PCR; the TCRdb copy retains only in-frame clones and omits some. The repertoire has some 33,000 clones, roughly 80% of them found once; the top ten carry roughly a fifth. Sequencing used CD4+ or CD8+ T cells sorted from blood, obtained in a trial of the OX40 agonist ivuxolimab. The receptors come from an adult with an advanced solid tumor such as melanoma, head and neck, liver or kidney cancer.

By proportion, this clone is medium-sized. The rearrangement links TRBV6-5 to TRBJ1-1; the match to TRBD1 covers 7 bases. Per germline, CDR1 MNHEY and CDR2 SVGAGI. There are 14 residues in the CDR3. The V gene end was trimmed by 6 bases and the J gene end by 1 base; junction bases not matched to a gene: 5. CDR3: CASRQGFTNTEAFF. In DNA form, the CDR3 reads TGTGCCAGCAGACAGGGGTTTACGAACACTGAAGCTTTCTTT.

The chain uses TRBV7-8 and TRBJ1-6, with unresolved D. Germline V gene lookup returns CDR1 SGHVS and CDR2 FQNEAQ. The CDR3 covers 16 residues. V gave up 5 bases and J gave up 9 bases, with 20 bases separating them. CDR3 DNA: TGTGCCAGCAGCCCCGAGCTAGGTGGGCGAGGTTCACCCCTCCACTTT. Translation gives CASSPELGGRGSPLHF.